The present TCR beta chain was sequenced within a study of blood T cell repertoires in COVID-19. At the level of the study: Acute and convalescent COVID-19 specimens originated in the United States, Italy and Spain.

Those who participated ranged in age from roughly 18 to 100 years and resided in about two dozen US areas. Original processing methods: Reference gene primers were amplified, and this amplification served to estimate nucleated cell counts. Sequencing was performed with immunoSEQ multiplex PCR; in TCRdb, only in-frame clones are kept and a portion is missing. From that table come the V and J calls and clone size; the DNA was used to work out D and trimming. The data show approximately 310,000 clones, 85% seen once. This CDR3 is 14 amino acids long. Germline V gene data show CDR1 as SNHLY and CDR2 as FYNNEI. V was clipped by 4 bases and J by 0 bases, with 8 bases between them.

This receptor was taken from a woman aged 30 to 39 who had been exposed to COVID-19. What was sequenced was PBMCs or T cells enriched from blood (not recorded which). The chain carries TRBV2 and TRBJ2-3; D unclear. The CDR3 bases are TGTGCCAGCAGTGGAACCACTAGCACAGATACGCAGTATTTT. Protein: CASSGTTSTDTQYF.